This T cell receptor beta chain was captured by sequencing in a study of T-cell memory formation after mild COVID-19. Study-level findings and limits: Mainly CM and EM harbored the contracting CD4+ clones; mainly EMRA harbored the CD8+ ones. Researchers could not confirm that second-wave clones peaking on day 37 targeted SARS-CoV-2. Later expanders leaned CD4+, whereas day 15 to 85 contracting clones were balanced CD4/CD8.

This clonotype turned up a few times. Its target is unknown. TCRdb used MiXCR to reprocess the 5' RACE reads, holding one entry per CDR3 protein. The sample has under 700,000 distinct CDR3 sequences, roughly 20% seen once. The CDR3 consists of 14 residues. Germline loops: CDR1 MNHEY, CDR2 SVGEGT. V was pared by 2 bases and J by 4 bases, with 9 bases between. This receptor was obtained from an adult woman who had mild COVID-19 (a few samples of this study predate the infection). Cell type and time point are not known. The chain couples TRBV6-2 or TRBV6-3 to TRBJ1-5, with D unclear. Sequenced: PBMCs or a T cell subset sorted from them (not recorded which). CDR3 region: CASSYEPGNQPQHF. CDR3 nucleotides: TGTGCCAGCAGTTACGAGCCCGGGAATCAGCCCCAGCATTTT.